This TCR beta chain was profiled in a study of CD8 T cells in ankylosing spondylitis. Study-wide results and caveats: Clones tied to disease were said to be significantly enriched in matched ankylosing spondylitis synovial fluid. In the blood and synovial fluid of reactive arthritis, some motif variants had been previously reported. Disease-linked clones displayed a CD8+ phenotype and appeared relatively rarely in peripheral blood.

This clonotype occurred once. The antigen is undetermined. For TCR beta, libraries came from quantitative 5'-RACE with molecular barcodes. TCRdb itself ran the 5' RACE reads through MiXCR, one entry per CDR3 protein. The table has almost 250,000 distinct CDR3 sequences, roughly a third seen once. The CDR3 is 16 amino acids. The trim removed 5 bases at V and 2 bases at J, leaving 8 bases unmatched. Germline CDR1 SEHNR, CDR2 FQNEAQ (reference sequence). The sequence derives from a male donor with ankylosing spondylitis or in good health (not recorded which). Material: blood, either unsorted or a sorted T cell fraction (not recorded which). The chain employs TRBV7-9 and TRBJ2-3; 9 nucleotides match TRBD2. The CDR3 protein is CASSAVERGVTDTQYF. The CDR3 DNA follows: TGTGCCAGCAGCGCGGTGGAGCGGGGGGTCACAGATACGCAGTATTTT.